The 20 T cell receptor beta chains below all came from one sample that was sequenced in a study of response to subunit inactivated influenza vaccine (dated by TCRdb to the late 2010s). Preparation of the library involved RT-PCR. Sequencing took place on an Illumina HiSeq 2500. The public sequencing data were trimmed at Q25 with fastp and processed into clonotypes with MiXCR by TCRdb, which kept only in-frame beta chains. Entries are consolidated by CDR3 protein sequence, retaining the most common genes and DNA. Recorded for this sample are about 650,000 distinct CDR3 sequences; more than 15% of them occurred a single time. The biggest ten clones account for roughly 10% of the sample. Sample: PBMCs from blood, taken about 13 days after vaccination. Source of these receptors: a man aged 50-59 years who received an inactivated influenza vaccine. Donor details come from another sample of the same person, matched by shared clones.

This chain connects TRBV6-4 to TRBJ1-4; the D gene is possibly TRBD1 (5 bases). The CDR3 spans 16 residues. The V and J ends lost 5 bases and 3 bases respectively, with 16 bases between them. Germline V lookup: CDR1 MRHNA, CDR2 SNTAGT. In nucleotides, the CDR3 is TGTGCCAGCAGTTCCGGGACGACGTTTCCTAATGAAAAACTGTTTTTT. Its translation: CASSSGTTFPNEKLFF.

This clonotype was found a few times. V is TRBV7-9 and J is TRBJ2-5, with 9 nucleotides matching TRBD1. V lost 7 bases to trimming and J lost 3 bases; unmatched junction nucleotides: 6. Looked up from germline, CDR1 is SEHNR and CDR2 is FQNEAQ (reference sequence). The CDR3 consists of 14 residues. Written as DNA, the CDR3 is TGTGCCAGCAACCAAGGGACAGGGAAAGAGACCCAGTACTTC. Protein sequence: CASNQGTGKETQYF.

In its sample, this clonotype was seen a few times. V usage is TRBV7-2 and J usage is TRBJ2-5, with D tentatively TRBD2 (5 bases). CDR3 length: 15 residues. Germline lookup yields CDR1 SGHTA and CDR2 FQGNSA. Trimming took 1 base from V and 2 from J, leaving 11 bases between them. The CDR3 protein is CASSLGGSFQETQYF. DNA of the CDR3: TGTGCCAGCAGCTTAGGAGGGAGTTTTCAAGAGACCCAGTACTTC.

This clonotype showed up just a few times. The V and J genes are TRBV5-1 and TRBJ2-3, with D perhaps matching TRBD1 (6 bases). This CDR3 has 17 residues. V lost 1 base and J lost 4, with 19 bases in between. In germline, CDR1 is SGHRS, CDR2 YFSETQ. CDR3 region: CASSLRRRAEGADTQYF. CDR3 coding DNA: TGCGCCAGCAGCTTGCGTCGCCGGGCTGAGGGGGCAGATACGCAGTATTTT.

Note on this clonotype: One junction end disagrees with the germline gene, perhaps due to a read error. The chain couples TRBV6-2 or TRBV6-3 to TRBJ2-3; D is ambiguous. Germline CDR1 and CDR2: MNHEY and SVGEGT. The CDR3 loop spans 13 amino acids. CDR3 in DNA: TGCGGGCTTCGGTGGTCCTCAGGAGATACGCAGTATTTT. Translating it yields CGLRWSSGDTQYF.

V is TRBV29-1 and J is TRBJ2-5, with a weak D call TRBD2 (5 bases). Germline CDR1 reads SQVTM; CDR2 reads ANQGSEA. The CDR3 contains 14 residues. The ends were cut back, 2 bases at V and 4 bases at J, with 14 bases in the middle. The CDR3 loop is CSVEFAGVGETQYF. The DNA of the CDR3 is TGCAGCGTTGAATTTGCCGGGGTAGGAGAGACCCAGTACTTC.

This clonotype was seen only a few times. The rearrangement joins TRBV20-1 to TRBJ2-7; 9 positions agree with TRBD1. The CDR3 runs to 14 residues. The V gene end was trimmed by 3 bases and the J gene end by 4 bases; junction bases not matched to a gene: 7. Per germline, CDR1 DFQATT and CDR2 SNEGSKA (reference sequence). For the CDR3, the DNA is TGCAGTGCTAGCTGGGACAGGGAATGGTACGAGCAGTACTTC. Its protein is CSASWDREWYEQYF.

The V call is TRBV6-5, the J call TRBJ2-7; TRBD1 aligns across 7 bases. The V and J ends lost 2 bases and 4 bases, in that order; junction bases with no gene match: 5. The germline gives CDR1 MNHEY, CDR2 SVGAGI. The CDR3 has 14 amino acids. The CDR3: CASSYRQGDYEQYF. The CDR3 DNA is TGTGCCAGCAGTTACCGGCAGGGGGATTACGAGCAGTACTTC.

The table lists this clonotype with a few counts. The CDR3 protein is CASRGPQANYGYTF. Written as DNA, the CDR3 is TGTGCCAGCAGGGGCCCACAAGCTAACTATGGCTACACCTTC. The rearrangement uses TRBV27 and TRBJ1-2; no definite D call. Trimming cost V 6 bases and J 0 bases, with 11 bases left between them. Germline V gene sequence: CDR1 MNHEY, CDR2 SMNVEV (reference sequence). The CDR3 runs 14 residues.

V usage is TRBV15 and J usage is TRBJ2-7, with TRBD2 matching 8 bases. Unmatched junction bases numbered 7, after V lost 8 bases and J lost 1 base. Germline CDR1 is LNHNV and CDR2 is YYDKDF (reference sequence). This CDR3 contains 14 residues. CDR3 nucleotides: TGTGCCACCGTACGACTAGCGCTATCCTACGAGCAGTACTTC. Translation: CATVRLALSYEQYF.

This clonotype was seen a few times. The J gene is TRBJ2-7, the V gene TRBV6-2 or TRBV6-3; D gene uncertain. Germline assignment: CDR1 MNHEY and CDR2 SVGEGT. Trimming stripped 6 bases from V and 0 bases from J, with 6 bases between. The CDR3 runs to 12 residues. The CDR3 is CASRRYSYEQYF. The CDR3 DNA reads as TGTGCCAGCAGAAGGTACTCCTACGAGCAGTACTTC.

V and J are TRBV3-1 and TRBJ2-7, with 9 bases identical to TRBD2. The CDR3 contains 15 residues. Germline V gives CDR1 LGHDT, CDR2 YNNKEL (reference sequence). Trimming removed 1 base from V and 6 bases from J; junction bases left unmatched: 7. The CDR3 region is CASSQGWGLASEQYF. Written as DNA, the CDR3 is TGTGCCAGCAGCCAAGGCTGGGGACTAGCTAGCGAGCAGTACTTC.

The genes are TRBV20-1 and TRBJ2-5; the D gene is possibly TRBD2 (6 bases). CDR1 is DFQATT and CDR2 is SNEGSKA in the germline V gene (reference sequence). V lost 8 bases to trimming and J lost 5 bases, with 27 bases between them. The CDR3 is made up of 16 amino acids. DNA of the CDR3: TGCAGTCCCAACACTTCGTGGGGAGGATGCTGTGAGACCCAGTACTTC. It specifies CSPNTSWGGCCETQYF.

Comments on this clonotype: A junction end diverges from the germline sequence, so it may reflect a read error. J is TRBJ2-1 and V is TRBV24-1, with TRBD2 matching 7 bases. Germline-derived CDR1 and CDR2 are KGHDR and SFDVKD. This CDR3 spans 16 amino acids. CDR3: CAASDFGLQAGNEQFF. The CDR3, as DNA: TGTGCCGCCAGTGATTTTGGACTCCAAGCGGGGAATGAGCAGTTCTTC.

This CDR3 is CASSPTSEPYNEQFF. CDR3 sequence (DNA): TGTGCCAGCAGCCCGACTAGCGAACCCTACAATGAGCAGTTCTTC. The V call is TRBV7-9, the J call TRBJ2-1; 8 bases are shared with TRBD2. V shed 5 bases and J 2 bases; nucleotides not matched to a gene: 5. CDR1 is SEHNR, CDR2 FQNEAQ, per germline (reference sequence). This CDR3 is 15 amino acids long.

This clonotype was detected ten times or more. The chain carries TRBV5-1 and TRBJ1-1; the D is unclear. The V end lost 4 bases, the J end lost 1 base, and 14 bases lay between the germline ends. Germline CDR1 is SGHRS and CDR2 is YFSETQ. The CDR3 sequence is 15 residues long. The chain's CDR3 is CASSASVRGNTEAFF. The CDR3 DNA reads TGCGCCAGCAGCGCCTCGGTGCGGGGGAACACTGAAGCTTTCTTT. The full variable domain, its missing parts supplied by reference TRBV5-1 and TRBJ1-1, is KAGVTQTPRYLIKTRGQQVTLSCSPISGHRSVSWYQQTPGQGLQFLFEYFSETQRNKGNFPGRFSGRQFSNSRSEMNVSTLELGDSALYLCASSASVRGNTEAFFGQGTRLTVV.

The chain joins TRBV4-3 to TRBJ2-6, with TRBD1 identical over 7 bases. Looked up from germline, CDR1 is LGHNA and CDR2 is YSLEER. This CDR3 comprises 18 residues. Trimming took 1 base from V and 0 from J; bases not matched to a gene: 6. The CDR3 sequence is CASSQGGTESSGANVLTF. The DNA for the CDR3 is TGCGCCAGCAGCCAAGGGGGGACAGAAAGCTCTGGGGCCAACGTCCTGACTTTC.

This clonotype was seen only a few times. The chain links TRBV10-3 to TRBJ1-1, with a possible D match to TRBD1 (5 bases). The CDR3 length is 14 residues. The V gene lost 7 bases and the J gene lost 1 base, with 13 bases spanning the gap. The germline V gene encodes CDR1 ENHRY and CDR2 SYGVKD. CDR3 DNA: TGTGCCATCAATAAAGCAGGGCGGAACACTGAAGCTTTCTTT. This translates into CAINKAGRNTEAFF.

This clonotype was counted between two and nine times. The gene calls are TRBV15 and TRBJ2-7; D might be TRBD1 or TRBD2, each matching 7 bases. Germline V gene sequence: CDR1 LNHNV, CDR2 YYDKDF (reference sequence). V lost 0 bases and J 4 bases, leaving 13 bases between the germline ends. The CDR3 is made up of 15 amino acids. Written as DNA, the CDR3 is TGTGCCACCAGCAGAGACAGGGGGGGGCTATACGAGCAGTACTTC. Protein sequence: CATSRDRGGLYEQYF.

For the CDR3, the DNA is TGTGCCAGCAGTTTTCTTGCGGCTAACTATGGCTACACCTTC. Translated, it gives CASSFLAANYGYTF. This chain links TRBV12-3 or TRBV12-4 with TRBJ1-2, with D hard to call. Trimming took 3 bases from V and 0 from J, leaving 8 bases between them. This CDR3 has 14 amino acids.